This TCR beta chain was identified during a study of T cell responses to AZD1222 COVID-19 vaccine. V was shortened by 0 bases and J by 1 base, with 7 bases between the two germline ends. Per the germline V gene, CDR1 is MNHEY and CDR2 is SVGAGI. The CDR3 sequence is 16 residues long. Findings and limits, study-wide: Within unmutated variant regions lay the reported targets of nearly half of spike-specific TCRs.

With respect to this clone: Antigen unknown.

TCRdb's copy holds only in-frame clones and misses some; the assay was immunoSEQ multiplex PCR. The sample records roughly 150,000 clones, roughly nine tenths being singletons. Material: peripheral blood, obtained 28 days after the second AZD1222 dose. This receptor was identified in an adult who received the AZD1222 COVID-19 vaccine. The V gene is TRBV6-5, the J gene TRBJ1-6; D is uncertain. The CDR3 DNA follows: TGTGCCAGCAGTTACTCGGACCGATCCTATAATTCACCCCTCCACTTT. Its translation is CASSYSDRSYNSPLHF.